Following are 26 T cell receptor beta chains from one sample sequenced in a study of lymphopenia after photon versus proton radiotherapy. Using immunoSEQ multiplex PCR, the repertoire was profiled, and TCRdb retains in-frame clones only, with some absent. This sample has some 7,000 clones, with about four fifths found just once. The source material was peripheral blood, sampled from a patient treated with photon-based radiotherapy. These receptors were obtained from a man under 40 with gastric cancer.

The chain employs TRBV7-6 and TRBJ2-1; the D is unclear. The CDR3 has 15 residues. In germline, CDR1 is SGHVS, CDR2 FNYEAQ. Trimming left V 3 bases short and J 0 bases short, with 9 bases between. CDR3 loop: CASSLSTSSYNEQFF. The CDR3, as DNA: TGTGCCAGCAGCTTGAGTACTTCCTCCTACAATGAGCAGTTCTTC. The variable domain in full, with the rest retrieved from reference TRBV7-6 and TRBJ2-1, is GAGVSQSPRYKVTKRGQDVALRCDPISGHVSLYWYRQALGQGPEFLTYFNYEAQQDKSGLPNDRFSAERPEGSISTLTIQRTEQRDSAMYRCASSLSTSSYNEQFFGPGTRLTVL.

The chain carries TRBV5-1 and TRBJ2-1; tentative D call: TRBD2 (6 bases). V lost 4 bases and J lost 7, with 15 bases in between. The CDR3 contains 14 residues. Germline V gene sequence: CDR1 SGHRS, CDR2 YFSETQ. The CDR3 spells CASSHGTRGNEQFF. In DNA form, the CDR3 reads TGCGCCAGCAGCCACGGGACCCGGGGGAATGAGCAGTTCTTC.

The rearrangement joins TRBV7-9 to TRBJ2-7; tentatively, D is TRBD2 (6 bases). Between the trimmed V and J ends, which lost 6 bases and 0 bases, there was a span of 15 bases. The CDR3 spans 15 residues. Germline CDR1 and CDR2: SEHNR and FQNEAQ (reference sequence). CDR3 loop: CASSPPLAFSYEQYF. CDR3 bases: TGTGCCAGCAGTCCCCCCCTAGCGTTCTCCTACGAGCAGTACTTC.

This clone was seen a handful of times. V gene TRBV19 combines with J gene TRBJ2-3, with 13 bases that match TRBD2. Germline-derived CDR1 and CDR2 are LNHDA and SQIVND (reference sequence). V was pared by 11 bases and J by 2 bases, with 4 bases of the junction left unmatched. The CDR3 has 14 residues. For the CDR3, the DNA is TGTGCCTGCGGACTAGCGGGGGACACAGATACGCAGTATTTT. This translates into CACGLAGDTDTQYF.

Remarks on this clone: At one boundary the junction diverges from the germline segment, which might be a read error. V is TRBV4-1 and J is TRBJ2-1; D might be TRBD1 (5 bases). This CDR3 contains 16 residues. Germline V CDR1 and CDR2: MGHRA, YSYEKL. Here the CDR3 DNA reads TGTGCCAGCAGCCTCTACGGCTCTGGGGCTCCCAATGAGCAGTTCTTC. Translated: CASSLYGSGAPNEQFF.

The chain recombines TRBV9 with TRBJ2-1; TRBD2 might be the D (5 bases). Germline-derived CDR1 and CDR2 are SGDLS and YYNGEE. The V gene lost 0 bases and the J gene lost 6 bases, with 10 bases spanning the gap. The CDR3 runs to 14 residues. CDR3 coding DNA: TGTGCCAGCAGCGTAGAGGCTAGCAGCAATGAGCAGTTCTTC. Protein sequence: CASSVEASSNEQFF.

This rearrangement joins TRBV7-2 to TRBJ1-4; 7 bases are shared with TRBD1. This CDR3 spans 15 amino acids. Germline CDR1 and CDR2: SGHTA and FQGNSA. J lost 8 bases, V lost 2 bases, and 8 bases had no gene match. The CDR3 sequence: CASSLHSGTDEKLFF. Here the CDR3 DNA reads TGTGCCAGCAGCTTACACTCCGGGACAGACGAAAAACTGTTTTTT.

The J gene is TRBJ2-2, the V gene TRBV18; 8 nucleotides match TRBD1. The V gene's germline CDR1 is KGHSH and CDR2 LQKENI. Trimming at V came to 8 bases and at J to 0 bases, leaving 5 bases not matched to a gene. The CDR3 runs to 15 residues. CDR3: CASMLDRANTGELFF. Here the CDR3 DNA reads TGTGCCAGCATGTTGGACAGGGCGAACACCGGGGAGCTGTTTTTT.

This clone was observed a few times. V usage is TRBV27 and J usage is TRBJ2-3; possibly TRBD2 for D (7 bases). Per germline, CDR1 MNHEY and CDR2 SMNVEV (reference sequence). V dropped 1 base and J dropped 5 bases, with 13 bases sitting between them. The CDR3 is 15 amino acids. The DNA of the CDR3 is TGTGCCAGCAGTTTATTCGGGGGGCCGGGAGATACGCAGTATTTT. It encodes CASSLFGGPGDTQYF.

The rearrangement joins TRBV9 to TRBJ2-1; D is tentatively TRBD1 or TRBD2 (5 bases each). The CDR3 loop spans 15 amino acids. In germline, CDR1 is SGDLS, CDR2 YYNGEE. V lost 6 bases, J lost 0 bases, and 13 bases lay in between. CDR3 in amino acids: CASTRGASSYNEQFF. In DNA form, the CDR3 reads TGTGCCAGCACCCGGGGCGCGAGCTCCTACAATGAGCAGTTCTTC.

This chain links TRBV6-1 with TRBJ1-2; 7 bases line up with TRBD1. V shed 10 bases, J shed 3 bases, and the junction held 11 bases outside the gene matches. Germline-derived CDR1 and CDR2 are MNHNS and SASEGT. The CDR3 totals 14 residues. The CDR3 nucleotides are TGTGCCACCCAAGGGGGCGAATCTGACTATGGCTACACCTTC. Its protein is CATQGGESDYGYTF.

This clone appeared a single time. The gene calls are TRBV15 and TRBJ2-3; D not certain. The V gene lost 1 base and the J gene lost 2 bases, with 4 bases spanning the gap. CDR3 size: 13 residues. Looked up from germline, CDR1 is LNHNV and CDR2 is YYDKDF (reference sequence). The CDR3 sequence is CATSRGDTDTQYF. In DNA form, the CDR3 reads TGTGCCACCAGCAGAGGGGACACAGATACGCAGTATTTT.

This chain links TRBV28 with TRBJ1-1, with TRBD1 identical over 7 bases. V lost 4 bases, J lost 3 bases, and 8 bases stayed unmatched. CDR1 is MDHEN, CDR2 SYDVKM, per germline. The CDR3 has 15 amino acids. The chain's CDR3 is CASSSTGQGDTEAFF. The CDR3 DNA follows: TGTGCCAGCAGTTCGACAGGGCAGGGGGACACTGAAGCTTTCTTT. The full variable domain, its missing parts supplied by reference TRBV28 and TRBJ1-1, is DVKVTQSSRYLVKRTGEKVFLECVQDMDHENMFWYRQDPGLGLRLIYFSYDVKMKEKGDIPEGYSVSREKKERFSLILESASTNQTSMYLCASSSTGQGDTEAFFGQGTRLTVV.

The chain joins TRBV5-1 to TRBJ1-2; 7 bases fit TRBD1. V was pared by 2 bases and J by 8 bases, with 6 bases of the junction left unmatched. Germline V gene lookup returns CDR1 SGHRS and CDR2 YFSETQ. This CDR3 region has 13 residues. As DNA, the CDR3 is TGCGCCAGCAGCTTAACAGGGGTCCAGGGCTACACCTTC. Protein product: CASSLTGVQGYTF.

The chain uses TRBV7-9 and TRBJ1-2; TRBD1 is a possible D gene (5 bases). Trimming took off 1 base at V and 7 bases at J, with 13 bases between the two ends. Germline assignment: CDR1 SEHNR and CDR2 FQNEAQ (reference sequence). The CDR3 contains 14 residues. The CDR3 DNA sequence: TGTGCCAGCAGCTTAGACTTTCAGGGAGCTGGCTACACCTTC. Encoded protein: CASSLDFQGAGYTF.

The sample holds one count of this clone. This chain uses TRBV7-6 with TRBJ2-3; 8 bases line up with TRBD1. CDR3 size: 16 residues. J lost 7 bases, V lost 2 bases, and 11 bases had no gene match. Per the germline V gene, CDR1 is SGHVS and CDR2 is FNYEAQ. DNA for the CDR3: TGTGCCAGCAGCTTATTTTTTGGACAGGGAGGAAATACGCAGTATTTT. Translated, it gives CASSLFFGQGGNTQYF.

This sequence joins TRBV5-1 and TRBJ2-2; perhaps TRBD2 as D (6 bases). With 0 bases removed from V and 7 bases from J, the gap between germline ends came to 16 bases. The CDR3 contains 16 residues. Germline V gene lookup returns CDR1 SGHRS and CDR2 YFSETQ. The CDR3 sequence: CASSLGPRGSFGELFF. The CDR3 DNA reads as TGCGCCAGCAGCTTGGGCCCACGGGGGAGCTTCGGGGAGCTGTTTTTT.

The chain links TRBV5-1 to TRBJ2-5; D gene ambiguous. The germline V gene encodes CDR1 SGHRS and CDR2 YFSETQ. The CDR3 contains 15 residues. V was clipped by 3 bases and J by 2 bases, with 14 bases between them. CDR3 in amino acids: CASSSNSGKQETQYF. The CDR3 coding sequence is TGCGCCAGCAGCTCGAATAGTGGAAAGCAAGAGACCCAGTACTTC.

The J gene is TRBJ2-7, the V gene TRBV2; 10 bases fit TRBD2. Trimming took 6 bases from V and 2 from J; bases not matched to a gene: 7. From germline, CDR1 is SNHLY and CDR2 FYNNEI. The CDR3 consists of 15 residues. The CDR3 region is CASRVRTSGTYEQYF. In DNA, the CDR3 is TGTGCCAGCAGGGTTCGGACTAGCGGAACCTACGAGCAGTACTTC. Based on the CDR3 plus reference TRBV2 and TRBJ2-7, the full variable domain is EPEVTQTPSHQVTQMGQEVILRCVPISNHLYFYWYRQILGQKVEFLVSFYNNEISEKSEIFDDQFSVERPDGSNFTLKIRSTKLEDSAMYFCASRVRTSGTYEQYFGPGTRLTVT.

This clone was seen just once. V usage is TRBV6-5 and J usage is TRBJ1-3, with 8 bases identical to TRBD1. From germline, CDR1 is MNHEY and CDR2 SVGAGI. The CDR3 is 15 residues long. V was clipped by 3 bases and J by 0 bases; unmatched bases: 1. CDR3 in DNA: TGTGCCAGCAGTTATGGACAGGGCTCTGGAAACACCATATATTTT. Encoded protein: CASSYGQGSGNTIYF.

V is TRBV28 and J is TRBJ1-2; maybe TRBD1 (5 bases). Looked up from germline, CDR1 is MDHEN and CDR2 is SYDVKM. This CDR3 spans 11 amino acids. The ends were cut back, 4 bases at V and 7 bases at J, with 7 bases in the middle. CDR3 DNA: TGTGCCAGCAGTTCCAGGGTTGGCTACACCTTC. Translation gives CASSSRVGYTF.

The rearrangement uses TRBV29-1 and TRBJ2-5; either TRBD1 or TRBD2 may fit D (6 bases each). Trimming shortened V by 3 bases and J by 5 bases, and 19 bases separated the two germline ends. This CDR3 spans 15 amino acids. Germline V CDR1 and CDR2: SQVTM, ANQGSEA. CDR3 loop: CSVEGSGSQGETQYF. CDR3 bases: TGCAGCGTTGAGGGTAGCGGCAGCCAGGGGGAGACCCAGTACTTC.

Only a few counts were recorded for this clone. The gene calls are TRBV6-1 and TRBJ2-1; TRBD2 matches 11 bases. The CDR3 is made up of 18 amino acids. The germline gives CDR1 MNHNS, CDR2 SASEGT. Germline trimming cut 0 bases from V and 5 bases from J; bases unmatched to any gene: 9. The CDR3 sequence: CASSEARPSGGQNNEQFF. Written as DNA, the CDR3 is TGTGCCAGCAGTGAAGCGCGGCCTAGCGGGGGGCAAAACAATGAGCAGTTCTTC.

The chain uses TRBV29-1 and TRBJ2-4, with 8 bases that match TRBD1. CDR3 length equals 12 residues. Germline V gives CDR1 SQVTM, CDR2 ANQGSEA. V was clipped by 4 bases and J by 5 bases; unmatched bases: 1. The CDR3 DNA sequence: TGCAGCGTTGCACAGGGGGAAAACATTCAGTACTTC. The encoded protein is CSVAQGENIQYF.

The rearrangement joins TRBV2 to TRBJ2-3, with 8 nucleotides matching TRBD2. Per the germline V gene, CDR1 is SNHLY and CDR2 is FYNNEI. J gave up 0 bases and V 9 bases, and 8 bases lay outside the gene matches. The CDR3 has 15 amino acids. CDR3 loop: CASAPGLGSTDTQYF. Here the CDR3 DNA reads TGTGCCAGTGCACCGGGACTAGGGAGCACAGATACGCAGTATTTT.

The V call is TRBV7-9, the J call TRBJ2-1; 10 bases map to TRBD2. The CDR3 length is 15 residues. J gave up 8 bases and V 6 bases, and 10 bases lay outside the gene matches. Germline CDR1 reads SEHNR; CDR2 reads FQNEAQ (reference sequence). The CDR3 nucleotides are TGTGCCAGCAGTCAAACTAGCGGGAAAATGGATGAGCAGTTCTTC. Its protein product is CASSQTSGKMDEQFF.